Shown below are 14 T cell receptor beta chains from a single sample sequenced in a study of CD8 T cells in Susac syndrome. Random hexamers served to reverse transcribe roughly 0.45 to 1 ug RNA. TCRdb reprocessed the immunoSEQ multiplex PCR reads via MiXCR and lists one record per CDR3 protein. The repertoire includes about 290,000 distinct CDR3 sequences, approximately 91% of them detected once, and roughly 0.2% sits in the top ten. Material: CD8+ T cells from PBMCs. These receptors all come from a human donor with multiple sclerosis.

On this clonotype: The junction departs from germline at one end; a sequencing error may be responsible. The chain carries TRBV19 and TRBJ1-5; D ambiguous. The germline V gene encodes CDR1 LNHDA and CDR2 SQIVND (reference sequence). The CDR3 spans 13 residues. The DNA of the CDR3 is TGTGCCAGTAGTTTCGGGAGCAATCAGCCCCAGCAATTT. It specifies CASSFGSNQPQQF.

V and J are TRBV7-2 and TRBJ1-2, with D possibly being TRBD1 (6 bases). V lost 2 bases and J lost 4, with 26 bases in between. CDR3 length: 19 amino acids. Germline assignment: CDR1 SGHTA and CDR2 FQGNSA. DNA of the CDR3: TGTGCCAGCAGCTTACGCCCTTATCGCGGACAGTTTACGAGCTATGGCTACACCTTC. Residues: CASSLRPYRGQFTSYGYTF.

The V and J genes are TRBV27 and TRBJ2-7; 7 nucleotides line up with TRBD2. Germline loops: CDR1 MNHEY, CDR2 SMNVEV (reference sequence). CDR3 length: 13 residues. J gave up 5 bases and V 4 bases, and 5 bases lay outside the gene matches. The CDR3 protein is CASSSLGRDEQYF. In DNA form, the CDR3 reads TGTGCCAGCAGTTCGCTGGGGAGGGACGAGCAGTACTTC.

This clonotype appeared a single time. The rearrangement links TRBV18 to TRBJ2-3; 8 bases match TRBD1. This CDR3 contains 15 residues. The germline gives CDR1 KGHSH, CDR2 LQKENI. Trimming took 6 bases from V and 5 from J; bases not matched to a gene: 10. In nucleotides, the CDR3 is TGTGCCAGCTCGCAGGGGGCCCCATGGAGAGATACGCAGTATTTT. Encoded protein: CASSQGAPWRDTQYF.

This clonotype showed up just once. J is TRBJ2-1 and V is TRBV20-1; 7 bases agree with TRBD2. Germline CDR1 is DFQATT and CDR2 is SNEGSKA (reference sequence). This CDR3 contains 13 residues. V lost 7 bases, J lost 1 base, and 4 bases stayed unmatched. Here the CDR3 DNA reads TGCAGTGTCCCCGGGGGGTCCTACAATGAGCAGTTCTTC. It encodes CSVPGGSYNEQFF.

The genes are TRBV20-1 and TRBJ2-1; D tentatively fits TRBD1 or TRBD2 (5 bases each). CDR1 and CDR2 (germline): DFQATT, SNEGSKA (reference sequence). CDR3 length equals 14 residues. Trimming shortened V by 3 bases and J by 3 bases, and 12 bases separated the two germline ends. CDR3 bases: TGCAGTGCTAGCGAGATGGGGGACTACAATGAGCAGTTCTTC. Its protein product is CSASEMGDYNEQFF.

The rearrangement links TRBV12-3 or TRBV12-4 to TRBJ2-3; 7 positions match TRBD2. CDR3 length: 13 amino acids. With 3 bases clipped from V and 6 bases from J, the junction kept 3 bases outside the gene matches. The DNA of the CDR3 is TGTGCCAGCAGTTTGGACGGGAGGGATACGCAGTATTTT. Translation gives CASSLDGRDTQYF.

J is TRBJ1-1 and V is TRBV4-1; D gene ambiguous. Trimming pared 1 base from V and 7 bases from J, leaving 10 bases between. Germline assignment: CDR1 MGHRA and CDR2 YSYEKL. This CDR3 comprises 13 residues. The CDR3 DNA sequence: TGCGCCAGCAGCCAAGGCGGCGCGTTTGAAGCTTTCTTT. Protein: CASSQGGAFEAFF.

The chain uses TRBV6-6 and TRBJ2-5, with D possibly being TRBD1 (5 bases). V gave up 8 bases and J gave up 5 bases, with 24 bases separating them. The germline V gene encodes CDR1 MNHNY and CDR2 SVGAGI (reference sequence). The CDR3 is 16 residues long. CDR3 sequence (DNA): TGTGCCAGCCTCAACATCCGACAGACGGCGTGGGAGACCCAGTACTTC. Amino acid sequence: CASLNIRQTAWETQYF.

The CDR3 DNA reads as TGTGCCAGCAGCTTAGACGCCTCCTACGAGCAGTACTTC. It encodes CASSLDASYEQYF. V usage is TRBV7-9 and J usage is TRBJ2-7; D ambiguous. V was pared by 1 base and J by 0 bases, with 4 bases between. Germline values: CDR1 SEHNR, CDR2 FQNEAQ (reference sequence). The CDR3 runs to 13 residues.

Only a few counts were recorded for this clonotype. The genes are TRBV27 and TRBJ2-2; the D gene is possibly TRBD1 (5 bases). The CDR3 consists of 13 residues. Germline V gives CDR1 MNHEY, CDR2 SMNVEV (reference sequence). Trimming shortened V by 5 bases and J by 4 bases, and 8 bases separated the two germline ends. The CDR3 protein is CASSPQGTGELFF. CDR3 DNA: TGTGCCAGCAGTCCCCAGGGCACCGGGGAGCTGTTTTTT.

The chain uses TRBV6-2 or TRBV6-3 and TRBJ2-7; 9 bases map to TRBD1. V was pared by 6 bases and J by 0 bases, with 3 bases of the junction left unmatched. The CDR3 is made up of 14 amino acids. Looked up from germline, CDR1 is MNHEY and CDR2 is SVGEGT. In DNA, the CDR3 is TGTGCCAGCAGCGGGACAGGGTTCTCCTACGAGCAGTACTTC. This translates into CASSGTGFSYEQYF.

This rearrangement joins TRBV27 to TRBJ2-1; TRBD2 aligns across 9 bases. The trim removed 4 bases at V and 3 bases at J, leaving 7 bases unmatched. Germline CDR1 and CDR2: MNHEY and SMNVEV (reference sequence). The CDR3 runs 16 residues. CDR3 in DNA: TGTGCCAGCAGTTGGGCTAGCGGGGAGGACTACAATGAGCAGTTCTTC. Encoded protein: CASSWASGEDYNEQFF.

V is TRBV6-1 and J is TRBJ1-1; 7 bases align to TRBD1. The V segment lost 6 bases and the J segment 4 bases; nucleotides outside the gene matches: 8. Germline V lookup: CDR1 MNHNS, CDR2 SASEGT. The CDR3 length is 14 residues. CDR3 loop: CASSLDRASTEAFF. CDR3 sequence (DNA): TGTGCCAGCAGCCTTGACAGGGCGAGCACTGAAGCTTTCTTT.